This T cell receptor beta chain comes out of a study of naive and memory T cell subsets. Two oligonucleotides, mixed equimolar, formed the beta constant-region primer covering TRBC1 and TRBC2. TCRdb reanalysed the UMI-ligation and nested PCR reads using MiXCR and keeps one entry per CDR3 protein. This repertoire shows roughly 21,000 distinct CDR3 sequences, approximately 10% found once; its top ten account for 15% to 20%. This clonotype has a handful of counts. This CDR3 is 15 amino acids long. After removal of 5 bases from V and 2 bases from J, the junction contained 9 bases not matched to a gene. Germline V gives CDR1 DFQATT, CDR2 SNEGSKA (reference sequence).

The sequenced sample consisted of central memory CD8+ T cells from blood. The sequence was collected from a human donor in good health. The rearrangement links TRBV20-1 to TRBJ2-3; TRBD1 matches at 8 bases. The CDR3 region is CSASNLDRATDTQYF. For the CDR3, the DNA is TGCAGTGCTTCCAACCTGGACAGGGCCACAGATACGCAGTATTTT.